This TCR beta chain was identified during a study of T cell responses to AZD1222 COVID-19 vaccine. This clone was found a few times. The germline V and J ends were trimmed by 0 bases and 8 bases, with 12 bases remaining between them. The CDR3 is 15 amino acids. Germline assignment: CDR1 SGHNT and CDR2 YYREEE (reference sequence). Pooling covered second doses at about 4 or about 12 weeks. Assay: immunoSEQ multiplex PCR; the TCRdb copy retains only in-frame clones and omits some. This table has 100,000 to 150,000 clones, under 95% appearing once. The sample consisted of peripheral blood, taken 28 days after the second AZD1222 dose. The chain is built from TRBV5-4 and TRBJ1-6, with D unclear. This receptor was obtained from an adult who received the AZD1222 COVID-19 vaccine. CDR3: CASSLGLSRDSPLHF. The CDR3 coding sequence is TGTGCCAGCAGCTTGGGACTCTCGAGGGATTCACCCCTCCACTTT.